The present T cell receptor beta chain was sequenced within a study of T cells in Graves' hyperthyroidism and ophthalmopathy. Amplified TCR beta CDR3 regions came from RNA transcripts. The HTBI primer set drove a first-round RT-PCR of the TCR CDR3. TCRdb redid the calling of the multiplex PCR reads with MiXCR, one entry per CDR3 protein. In the table there are about 350,000 distinct CDR3 sequences, about 14% of which are singletons. CDR1 MNHEY and CDR2 SMNVEV come from the germline V gene (reference sequence). The V gene end was trimmed by 5 bases and the J gene end by 5 bases; junction bases not matched to a gene: 8. The CDR3 consists of 15 residues. This clonotype was seen ten or more times.

The V gene is TRBV27, the J gene TRBJ2-3, with 9 bases identical to TRBD2. The receptor was derived from a woman aged 30 to 39 with Graves' hyperthyroidism. Input material: blood. The DNA for the CDR3 is TGTGCCAGCAGTCCCCTAGCGGGGCGGATAGATACGCAGTATTTT. This gives the protein CASSPLAGRIDTQYF.